One sample yielded the 19 T cell receptor beta chains listed below, sequenced in a study of cytomegalovirus exposure and HLA in healthy donors. Vbeta (60) and Jbeta (13) primers were used in the PCR. Measured with immunoSEQ multiplex PCR; TCRdb has only the in-frame clones, and not every one. The table lists about 160,000 clones, 65% to 80% of them singletons. The sample comprised PBMCs. All receptors derive from a man between 35 and 55 years old in good health and CMV-seronegative.

The chain carries TRBV5-4 and TRBJ2-1; possibly TRBD1 for D (5 bases). V lost 2 bases, J lost 6 bases, and 18 bases lay in between. The CDR3 length is 16 residues. In germline, CDR1 is SGHNT, CDR2 YYREEE (reference sequence). The CDR3 region is CASSLRRTGGSNEQFF. Here the CDR3 DNA reads TGTGCCAGCAGCTTAAGGCGAACAGGTGGTAGCAATGAGCAGTTCTTC.

V gene TRBV10-3 combines with J gene TRBJ1-1; maybe TRBD1 (5 bases). Looked up from germline, CDR1 is ENHRY and CDR2 is SYGVKD. Trimming shortened V by 6 bases and J by 8 bases, and 13 bases separated the two germline ends. There are 12 residues in the CDR3. The DNA of the CDR3 is TGTGCCATCAGCCCCAGGACAACAGAAGCTTTCTTT. Amino acids: CAISPRTTEAFF.

The chain employs TRBV5-4 and TRBJ1-1; the D is unclear. The V end was cut by 2 bases, the J end by 4 bases, with 12 bases between. The CDR3 totals 14 residues. CDR1 is SGHNT, CDR2 YYREEE, per germline (reference sequence). CDR3 nucleotides: TGTGCCAGCAGCTTACGGAACGGAGGCACTGAAGCTTTCTTT. It codes for CASSLRNGGTEAFF.

The CDR3 DNA reads TGTGCCAGCAGTTACCCATACACCGGGGAGCTGTTTTTT. Its protein is CASSYPYTGELFF. The chain has TRBV6-5 and TRBJ2-2; D is uncertain. CDR3 length: 13 amino acids. Germline CDR1 is MNHEY and CDR2 is SVGAGI. The V gene lost 2 bases and the J gene lost 3 bases, with 4 bases spanning the gap.

The CDR3 coding sequence is TGTGCCAGCAGCGTAGAGGGACAGGGACAGGAAAAACTGTTTTTT. Amino acid sequence: CASSVEGQGQEKLFF. The chain couples TRBV9 to TRBJ1-4; 9 nucleotides match TRBD1. The CDR3 consists of 15 residues. With 0 bases clipped from V and 8 bases from J, the junction kept 5 bases outside the gene matches. Germline V CDR1 and CDR2: SGDLS, YYNGEE.

The genes are TRBV9 and TRBJ2-1; 7 bases line up with TRBD1. V shed 2 bases and J 7 bases; nucleotides not matched to a gene: 3. Germline loops: CDR1 SGDLS, CDR2 YYNGEE. The CDR3 has 13 amino acids. The CDR3 coding sequence is TGTGCCAGCAGCGTGACAGGGCGTAATGAGCAGTTCTTC. Its translation is CASSVTGRNEQFF.

This clone was observed a handful of times. The rearrangement links TRBV2 to TRBJ2-4, with D uncertain. This CDR3 region has 15 residues. Per the germline V gene, CDR1 is SNHLY and CDR2 is FYNNEI. V lost 2 bases to trimming and J lost 0 bases, with 8 bases between them. The CDR3 sequence is CASSENELAKNIQYF. The DNA of the CDR3 is TGTGCCAGCAGTGAAAATGAACTAGCCAAAAACATTCAGTACTTC.

The V and J genes are TRBV2 and TRBJ1-5; D may be TRBD1 (5 bases). V lost 5 bases and J 4 bases, leaving 12 bases between the germline ends. Germline V lookup: CDR1 SNHLY, CDR2 FYNNEI. CDR3 length: 14 amino acids. The CDR3 coding sequence is TGTGCCAGCAGTCCTGACAGTAGGAATCAGCCCCAGCATTTT. Protein product: CASSPDSRNQPQHF.

In nucleotides, the CDR3 is TGTGCCACCAGCAGAGATCGGGGACAGGGCAGGGAGTACCAAGAGACCCAGTACTTC. Protein: CATSRDRGQGREYQETQYF. The rearrangement joins TRBV15 to TRBJ2-5, with 9 bases identical to TRBD1. V gave up 0 bases and J gave up 0 bases; unmatched junction bases: 11. This CDR3 region has 19 residues. Looked up from germline, CDR1 is LNHNV and CDR2 is YYDKDF (reference sequence).

This clone was detected once. This chain uses TRBV6-1 with TRBJ2-5; the D is unclear. Trimming removed 2 bases at V and 7 bases at J, with 14 bases between. This CDR3 is built from 14 residues. Germline assignment: CDR1 MNHNS and CDR2 SASEGT. Here the CDR3 DNA reads TGTGCCAGCAGTGAACTCCTCGGTGGTGGGACCCAGTACTTC. Encoded protein: CASSELLGGGTQYF.

This clone was seen more than once but under ten times. The chain joins TRBV30 to TRBJ2-5, with D perhaps TRBD1 (8 bases). CDR3 size: 12 residues. V was cut by 7 bases and J by 5 bases, with 14 bases left in between. The germline V gene encodes CDR1 GTSNPN and CDR2 SVGIG (reference sequence). Here the CDR3 reads CAFTGGGETQYF. The CDR3 nucleotides read TGTGCCTTTACAGGGGGAGGGGAGACCCAGTACTTC.

This chain joins TRBV4-1 and TRBJ2-1; a possible D gene is TRBD1 (6 bases). There are 16 residues in the CDR3. The V and J ends lost 2 bases and 7 bases respectively, with 18 bases between them. The germline V gene encodes CDR1 MGHRA and CDR2 YSYEKL. The DNA for the CDR3 is TGCGCCAGCAGCCAATTCCACGAAACAGGGCCGAATGAGCAGTTCTTC. The encoded protein is CASSQFHETGPNEQFF.

The chain is built from TRBV25-1 and TRBJ1-2; 9 nucleotides align to TRBD1. In germline, CDR1 is MGHDK, CDR2 SYGVNS. The CDR3 contains 13 residues. V trimming: 6 bases; J trimming: 7 bases; junction bases outside the gene matches: 6. CDR3 bases: TGTGCCAGCAGGAAGGGACAGGGCGGTGGCTACACCTTC. Its translation: CASRKGQGGGYTF.

The gene calls are TRBV5-4 and TRBJ1-1, with 8 bases aligning to TRBD1. The CDR3 runs to 16 residues. Per the germline V gene, CDR1 is SGHNT and CDR2 is YYREEE (reference sequence). V was pared by 0 bases and J by 2 bases, with 6 bases of the junction left unmatched. CDR3 DNA: TGTGCCAGCAGCTTGGCGCAGGGGGCGGGTAACACTGAAGCTTTCTTT. It yields the protein CASSLAQGAGNTEAFF.

The rearrangement joins TRBV27 to TRBJ2-7; TRBD1 matches 7 bases. V was pared by 5 bases and J by 12 bases, with 13 bases of the junction left unmatched. Germline V CDR1 and CDR2: MNHEY, SMNVEV (reference sequence). There are 13 residues in the CDR3. The CDR3 reads CASSTNPTGVWYF. The CDR3 DNA reads TGTGCCAGCAGTACCAATCCTACAGGGGTATGGTACTTC.

This clone was picked up a small number of times. The gene calls are TRBV15 and TRBJ2-5, with a weak D call TRBD2 (6 bases). This CDR3 region has 17 residues. Trimming removed 0 bases at V and 4 bases at J, with 18 bases between. Germline V gene sequence: CDR1 LNHNV, CDR2 YYDKDF (reference sequence). The CDR3 DNA follows: TGTGCCACCAGCAGAGAAACTTGGAGGGCTCAGTCAGAGACCCAGTACTTC. Its protein is CATSRETWRAQSETQYF. Complete variable domain (other parts from reference TRBV15 and TRBJ2-5): DAMVIQNPRYQVTQFGKPVTLSCSQTLNHNVMYWYQQKSSQAPKLLFHYYDKDFNNEADTPDNFQSRRPNTSFCFLDIRSPGLGDTAMYLCATSRETWRAQSETQYFGPGTRLLVL.

The chain joins TRBV28 to TRBJ2-1, with D possibly TRBD2 on 6 matching bases. The CDR3 is 13 amino acids. V was clipped by 6 bases and J by 6 bases, with 12 bases between them. Per germline, CDR1 MDHEN and CDR2 SYDVKM. The CDR3 reads CASRRELVNEQFF. CDR3 in DNA: TGTGCCAGCAGGCGGGAACTAGTCAATGAGCAGTTCTTC.

This clone appeared once. J is TRBJ2-3 and V is TRBV11-1; D call uncertain. Trimming removed 7 bases at V and 2 bases at J, with 13 bases between. CDR1 SGHAT and CDR2 FQDESV come from the germline V gene (reference sequence). CDR3 length: 14 amino acids. The CDR3 DNA reads as TGTGCCAGCAACATACTTGGGCACACAGATACGCAGTATTTT. The encoded protein is CASNILGHTDTQYF.

The chain links TRBV13 to TRBJ2-3; TRBD2 aligns across 14 bases. In germline, CDR1 is PRHDT, CDR2 FYEKMQ (reference sequence). The V and J ends lost 5 bases and 1 base, in that order; junction bases with no gene match: 20. The length of the CDR3 is 22 residues. For the CDR3, the DNA is TGTGCCAGCAGCGCATCCGGACTAGCGGGAGGAAACAATACCCTGGGCACAGATACGCAGTATTTT. This encodes CASSASGLAGGNNTLGTDTQYF.